This TCR beta chain originates from a study of blood T cell repertoires in COVID-19. Turning to the study itself: Samples of COVID-19 (acute and convalescent) were obtained from the United States, Italy and Spain. PBMCs, B-cell-depleted T cells, or T cells were the source of the cDNA or gDNA that made up the material.

Clones were read by immunoSEQ multiplex PCR, and TCRdb kept only the in-frame ones, dropping some. In the table there are fewer than 200,000 clones, almost 85% of which are singletons. Germline CDR1 reads SQVTM; CDR2 reads ANQGSEA. The CDR3 extends over 15 amino acids. Trimming took 6 bases from V and 0 from J; bases not matched to a gene: 10. One Seattle source followed patients from active infection through their disease course. V gene TRBV29-1 combines with J gene TRBJ2-7; 8 nucleotides agree with TRBD1. The receptor was isolated from a woman over 75 with COVID-19, enrolled during active disease. Specimen: peripheral blood. CDR3 in amino acids: CSVPKRTGHSYEQYF. The CDR3 nucleotides are TGCAGCGTGCCGAAGAGGACAGGGCACTCCTACGAGCAGTACTTC.